The following is a T cell receptor beta chain sequence with its context. Its specificity is not known. This specimen belongs to a study of shared clonotypes between healthy human individuals. Study-level results: Naive subsets generally had larger estimated richness than memory subsets. Across four donors, naive CD4 shared 5% to 6.5%, naive CD8 around 4%, memory CD4 about 2.4%, memory CD8 0.4% to 0.5%.

Only in-frame clones appear in the TCRdb table, and some are missing; sequencing was by immunoSEQ multiplex PCR. The sample records more than 2,000,000 clones, more than 90% being singletons. The CDR3 covers 15 residues. Between the trimmed V and J ends, which lost 0 bases and 2 bases, there was a span of 9 bases. Per the germline V gene, CDR1 is SGHAT and CDR2 is FQNNGV. This TCR was recovered from a man between 18 and 35 years old in good health. The V and J genes are TRBV11-2 and TRBJ2-3, with D unclear. The sequenced sample was naive CD4+ T cells sorted from blood. Sample subset: CD45RA+ positively selected. CDR3 in amino acids: CASSLDPIVTDTQYF. The CDR3 DNA is TGTGCCAGCAGCTTAGATCCTATAGTCACAGATACGCAGTATTTT.